This is a list of T cell receptor beta chains from one sample in a study of blood T cell repertoires in COVID-19. Here immunoSEQ multiplex PCR was the method, and the copy in TCRdb shows in-frame clones only, minus some. The sample consists of 270,000 or so clones, around nine tenths of them appearing once. The source material was peripheral blood. These receptor sequences come from a woman in her thirties with COVID-19, enrolled during active disease. Each CDR3 is given with its conserved first and last residue. The D gene is left open where the match is weak. Clone size is not always given. Where it is, it says once, few, many or a class for expanded clones.

V: TRBV28
J: TRBJ2-1
D: TRBD2
size: .
length: 16
DNA: TGTGCCAGCAGTTCAGGACTAGCGAGCTCCTACAATGAGCAGTTCTTC
CDR3: CASSSGLASSYNEQFF

V: TRBV7-8
J: TRBJ2-3
D: TRBD2
size: .
length: 18
DNA: TGTGCCAGCAGCTTAGCGCCGGGACTAGCGCCGGGCACAGATACGCAGTATTTT
CDR3: CASSLAPGLAPGTDTQYF

V: TRBV9
J: TRBJ2-7
D: TRBD1
size: .
length: 15
DNA: TGTGCCAGCAGCGCAGGGACAGGGGGGACCTACGAGCAGTACTTC
CDR3: CASSAGTGGTYEQYF

V: TRBV27
J: TRBJ2-7
D: .
size: once
length: 14
DNA: TGTGCCAGCAGTTTAGGGAGGGGGGTCAACGAGCAGTACTTC
CDR3: CASSLGRGVNEQYF

V: TRBV5-1
J: TRBJ1-2
D: .
size: .
length: 13
DNA: TGCGCCAGCAGCTTAGGACTGAGCTATGGCTACACCTTC
CDR3: CASSLGLSYGYTF

V: TRBV27
J: TRBJ2-3
D: .
size: .
length: 16
DNA: TGTGCCAGCAGCCAAAGGGGGTCCCTCCACACAGATACGCAGTATTTT
CDR3: CASSQRGSLHTDTQYF

V: TRBV6-4
J: TRBJ1-1
D: TRBD1
size: .
length: 14
DNA: TGTGCCAGCAGTACGGGGCAGGGGGCCGCTGAAGCTTTCTTT
CDR3: CASSTGQGAAEAFF

V: TRBV30
J: TRBJ2-7
D: TRBD2
size: .
length: 14
DNA: TGTGCCCAAAGCGGGACTAGCGGGGCTGACGAGCAGTACTTC
CDR3: CAQSGTSGADEQYF

V: TRBV2
J: TRBJ1-1
D: TRBD1
size: .
length: 15
DNA: TGTGCCAGTAAAGACAGGGCGGGCATGAACACTGAAGCTTTCTTT
CDR3: CASKDRAGMNTEAFF

V: TRBV6-5
J: TRBJ2-2
D: .
size: .
length: 14
DNA: TGTGCCAGCAATATAGGGGCTAACACCGGGGAGCTGTTTTTT
CDR3: CASNIGANTGELFF

V: TRBV11-2
J: TRBJ1-3
D: .
size: .
length: 14
DNA: TGTGCCAGCAGCTTTTCGGGAGGCCCGAACACCATATATTTT
CDR3: CASSFSGGPNTIYF

V: TRBV21-1
J: TRBJ1-3
D: .
size: .
length: 19
DNA: TGTGCCAGCAGCAAAACGTCGTGCGGAGGTGAAATCTCTGGAAACACCATATATTTT
CDR3: CASSKTSCGGEISGNTIYF

V: TRBV5-4
J: TRBJ1-4
D: .
size: .
length: 15
DNA: TGTGCCAGCAGCTTGTACGGGTTGGAAACGGAAAAACTGTTTTTT
CDR3: CASSLYGLETEKLFF

V: TRBV19
J: TRBJ1-3
D: TRBD1
size: few
length: 16
DNA: TGTGCCAGTAACAGGGACAGGGTCAACTCTGGAAACACCATATATTTT
CDR3: CASNRDRVNSGNTIYF

V: TRBV6-5
J: TRBJ1-1
D: .
size: .
length: 14
DNA: TGTGCCAGACCTAGCTTCCGGTTCGTGGCTGAAGCTTTCTTT
CDR3: CARPSFRFVAEAFF

V: TRBV7-6
J: TRBJ1-3
D: TRBD1
size: .
length: 16
DNA: TGTGCCAGCAGCGACCCCGGGACAGACTCTGGAAACACCATATATTTT
CDR3: CASSDPGTDSGNTIYF

V: TRBV5-1
J: TRBJ1-2
D: .
size: .
length: 15
DNA: TGCGCCAGCAGCATGGGGGACACCGGCGGCTATGGCTACACCTTC
CDR3: CASSMGDTGGYGYTF

V: TRBV10-2
J: TRBJ1-2
D: .
size: .
length: 15
DNA: TGCGCCAGCAGTGGGGCTAAGAACGGTCCCTATGGCTACACCTTC
CDR3: CASSGAKNGPYGYTF

V: TRBV5-5
J: TRBJ2-4
D: TRBD2
size: .
length: 18
DNA: TGTGCCAGCAGCCCGTTGGGGCTAGCGGGGGATCTCAAAAACATTCAGTACTTC
CDR3: CASSPLGLAGDLKNIQYF

V: TRBV30
J: TRBJ2-3
D: TRBD2
size: .
length: 14
DNA: TGTGCCTGGGGGACTAGCCTAGTGGTAGATACGCAGTATTTT
CDR3: CAWGTSLVVDTQYF

V: TRBV27
J: TRBJ2-5
D: .
size: .
length: 14
DNA: TGTGCCAGCTGGTCGCGGGGCTGGGGGGAGACCCAGTACTTC
CDR3: CASWSRGWGETQYF

V: TRBV18
J: TRBJ2-7
D: .
size: .
length: 15
DNA: TGTGCCAGCTCACCACTGTCTGGGGCCACCTACGAGCAGTACTTC
CDR3: CASSPLSGATYEQYF

V: TRBV5-1
J: TRBJ1-2
D: TRBD1
size: few
length: 14
DNA: TGCGCCAGCGGCCTATCCGGGACAGGGGATGGCTACACCTTC
CDR3: CASGLSGTGDGYTF

V: TRBV24-1
J: TRBJ1-1
D: .
size: .
length: 13
DNA: TGTGCCACCCGAACAGGGTCTAACACTGAAGCTTTCTTT
CDR3: CATRTGSNTEAFF

V: TRBV19
J: TRBJ2-7
D: TRBD1
size: once
length: 15
DNA: TGTGCCAGTAGTATAGGGACAGGGGATGTATACGAGCAGTACTTC
CDR3: CASSIGTGDVYEQYF

V: TRBV5-1
J: TRBJ1-3
D: .
size: once
length: 15
DNA: TGCGCCAGCAGCTTGGGGGACACCTCTGGAAACACCATATATTTT
CDR3: CASSLGDTSGNTIYF

V: TRBV6-5
J: TRBJ2-7
D: TRBD1
size: .
length: 16
DNA: TGTGCCAGCAGTTATTCTACAGGGGAATCCTCCTACGAGCAGTACTTC
CDR3: CASSYSTGESSYEQYF

V: TRBV4-1
J: TRBJ2-3
D: TRBD2
size: .
length: 17
DNA: TGCGCCAGCAGCCAAGCACCCGGGGGGGCGGGTGAGAATACGCAGTATTTT
CDR3: CASSQAPGGAGENTQYF

V: TRBV5-8
J: TRBJ2-7
D: TRBD1
size: once
length: 17
DNA: TGTGCCAGCAGCAGCGCGGCCCGGACAGGATTCGACTACGAGCAGTACTTC
CDR3: CASSSAARTGFDYEQYF

V: TRBV6-5
J: TRBJ1-2
D: TRBD1
size: .
length: 14
DNA: TGTGCCAGCAGCGCCGGGACAGCTAACTATGGCTACACCTTC
CDR3: CASSAGTANYGYTF

V: TRBV6-1
J: TRBJ1-5
D: .
size: .
length: 16
DNA: TGTGCCAGCAGTGAAGCGGGGTGGGGGCTCAATCAGCCCCAGCATTTT
CDR3: CASSEAGWGLNQPQHF

V: TRBV11-3
J: TRBJ2-3
D: TRBD2
size: .
length: 15
DNA: TGTGCCAGCAGCTTCTCTAGCGGGTACACAGATACGCAGTATTTT
CDR3: CASSFSSGYTDTQYF

V: TRBV6-6
J: TRBJ2-5
D: TRBD2
size: .
length: 14
DNA: TGTGCCAGCGGATATAGCGGGGGGGTTCCTGACCAGTACTTC
CDR3: CASGYSGGVPDQYF

V: TRBV9
J: TRBJ1-6
D: .
size: .
length: 15
DNA: TGTGCCAGCAGCGTGGCCGACTCCTATAATTCACCCCTCCACTTT
CDR3: CASSVADSYNSPLHF

V: TRBV19
J: TRBJ2-2
D: .
size: .
length: 13
DNA: TGTGCCAGTAGCCCCGGGACTTCTCGGGAGCTGTTTTTT
CDR3: CASSPGTSRELFF

V: TRBV28
J: TRBJ1-2
D: .
size: once
length: 11
DNA: TGTGCCCCCAAACAGGCCTATGGCTACACCTTC
CDR3: CAPKQAYGYTF

V: TRBV28
J: TRBJ1-1
D: .
size: few
length: 14
DNA: TGTGCCAGCAGTTTATCAGCGGGGGCAACTGAAGCTTTCTTT
CDR3: CASSLSAGATEAFF

V: TRBV7-9
J: TRBJ2-3
D: .
size: .
length: 15
DNA: TGTGCCAGCAGCCCACGACAGTCTAGCACAGATACGCAGTATTTT
CDR3: CASSPRQSSTDTQYF

V: TRBV10-1
J: TRBJ2-7
D: TRBD1
size: once
length: 14
DNA: TGCGCCAGCAGTAACCGGGACAGCCACTACGAGCAGTACTTC
CDR3: CASSNRDSHYEQYF

V: TRBV11-2
J: TRBJ1-3
D: TRBD1
size: .
length: 14
DNA: TGTGCCAGCAGTTGGACAGGGGAAGGAAACACCATATATTTT
CDR3: CASSWTGEGNTIYF

V: TRBV6-1
J: TRBJ1-2
D: .
size: .
length: 13
DNA: TGTGCCAGCAGAACAGACACTAACTATGGCTACACCTTC
CDR3: CASRTDTNYGYTF

V: TRBV11-2
J: TRBJ1-4
D: .
size: .
length: 17
DNA: TGTGCCAGCAGCTTACGGGGAGACCGACGACTGGGGGAAAAACTGTTTTTT
CDR3: CASSLRGDRRLGEKLFF

V: TRBV29-1
J: TRBJ1-1
D: .
size: .
length: 15
DNA: TGCAGCGTTGAATTGAGGGCAGGGGAAAGAGGTGAAGCTTTCTTT
CDR3: CSVELRAGERGEAFF

V: TRBV11-2
J: TRBJ2-2
D: TRBD2
size: .
length: 18
DNA: TGTGCCAGCAGCTTAGGACTAGCGGGGGGGTATACCACCGGGGAGCTGTTTTTT
CDR3: CASSLGLAGGYTTGELFF

V: TRBV23-1
J: TRBJ1-4
D: .
size: .
length: 17
DNA: TGCGCCAGCAGCTGTCACCCGGTTAAGACAACTAATGAAAAACTGTTTTTT
CDR3: CASSCHPVKTTNEKLFF

V: TRBV4-1
J: TRBJ1-5
D: .
size: .
length: 15
DNA: TGCGCCAGCAGCCAAGTTGGGGGGGCTGGTCAGCCCCAGCATTTT
CDR3: CASSQVGGAGQPQHF

V: TRBV7-9
J: TRBJ2-3
D: TRBD1
size: .
length: 16
DNA: TGTGCCAGCAGCTTATTGACAGGGGGCTCGGAAGATACGCAGTATTTT
CDR3: CASSLLTGGSEDTQYF

V: TRBV5-8
J: TRBJ2-2
D: TRBD2
size: .
length: 18
DNA: TGTGCCAGCAGCTTCACCGGGACTAGCGGGGGGGCTACCGGGGAGCTGTTTTTT
CDR3: CASSFTGTSGGATGELFF

V: TRBV5-1
J: TRBJ2-3
D: .
size: .
length: 16
DNA: TGCGCCAGCACCTTGGCCATCCAGGATCGCACAGATACGCAGTATTTT
CDR3: CASTLAIQDRTDTQYF

V: TRBV7-2
J: TRBJ1-6
D: .
size: .
length: 18
DNA: TGTGCCAGCAGCTTAGGGGTGGGGGGTCCGATCGCTAGTTCACCCCTCCACTTT
CDR3: CASSLGVGGPIASSPLHF

V: TRBV6-5
J: TRBJ1-1
D: TRBD1
size: .
length: 15
DNA: TGTGCCAGCAGTTTTGACAGGGGGTTGGCCACTGAAGCTTTCTTT
CDR3: CASSFDRGLATEAFF

V: TRBV5-1
J: TRBJ2-5
D: .
size: once
length: 13
DNA: TGCGCCAGCAGCTTGAACTACCAAGAGACCCAGTACTTC
CDR3: CASSLNYQETQYF

V: TRBV7-9
J: TRBJ2-7
D: TRBD1
size: .
length: 16
DNA: TGTGCCAGCAGCTTTTCACCGACAGGGGTTAGTGACGAGCAGTACTTC
CDR3: CASSFSPTGVSDEQYF

V: TRBV18
J: TRBJ2-7
D: .
size: .
length: 15
DNA: TGTGCCAGCTCACTGAGGTTGTGGGTTTTGGACGAGCAGTACTTC
CDR3: CASSLRLWVLDEQYF

V: TRBV2
J: TRBJ1-1
D: .
size: .
length: 12
DNA: TGTGCCAGCAGTGAGTCGCGCGCTGAAGCTTTCTTT
CDR3: CASSESRAEAFF

V: TRBV20-1
J: TRBJ1-6
D: .
size: .
length: 15
DNA: TGCAGTGCTAGTCTTCCGCGGTCCTATAATTCACCCCTCCACTTT
CDR3: CSASLPRSYNSPLHF

V: TRBV15
J: TRBJ1-1
D: .
size: .
length: 14
DNA: TGTGCCACCAGCAGAGATCGGACTGCTTTACGAGCTTTCTTT
CDR3: CATSRDRTALRAFF

V: TRBV6-5
J: TRBJ1-6
D: .
size: .
length: 15
DNA: TGTGCCAGCAGGACAGACAGGCAGGCAAATTCACCCCTCCACTTT
CDR3: CASRTDRQANSPLHF

V: TRBV5-8
J: TRBJ1-5
D: .
size: .
length: 15
DNA: TGTGCCAGCAGCTTGGGGCCTACAGTTTATCAGCCCCAGCATTTT
CDR3: CASSLGPTVYQPQHF

V: TRBV10-1
J: TRBJ2-2
D: .
size: few
length: 16
DNA: TGCGCCAGCAGTGCCACCCGGGACATAGAACACCGGGAGCTGTTTTTT
CDR3: CASSATRDIEHRELFF